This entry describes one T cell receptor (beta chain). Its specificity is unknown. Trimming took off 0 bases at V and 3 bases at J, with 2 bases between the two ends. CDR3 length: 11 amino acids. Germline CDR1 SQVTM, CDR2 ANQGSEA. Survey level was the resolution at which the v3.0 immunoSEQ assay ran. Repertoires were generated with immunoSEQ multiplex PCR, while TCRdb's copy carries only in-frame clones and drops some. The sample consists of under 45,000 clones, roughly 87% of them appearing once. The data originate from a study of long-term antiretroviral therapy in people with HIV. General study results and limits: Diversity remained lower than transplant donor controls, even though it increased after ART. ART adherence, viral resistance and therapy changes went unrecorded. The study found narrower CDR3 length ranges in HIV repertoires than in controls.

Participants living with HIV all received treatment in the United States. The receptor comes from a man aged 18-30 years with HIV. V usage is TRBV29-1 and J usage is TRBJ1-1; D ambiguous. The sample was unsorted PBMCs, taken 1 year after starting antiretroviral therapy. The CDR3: CSVEEYTEAFF. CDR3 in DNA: TGCAGCGTTGAAGAGTACACTGAAGCTTTCTTT.